This paragraph covers one T cell receptor (beta chain) sequence. This entry belongs to a study of blood T cell repertoires in COVID-19. Sequenced by immunoSEQ multiplex PCR; TCRdb stores in-frame clones only, minus some. The sample has some 81,000 clones, about 90% seen once; the top ten hold around 0.97%. Trimming stripped 2 bases from V and 3 bases from J, with 14 bases between. This CDR3 is 15 amino acids long. Looked up from germline, CDR1 is SGHRS and CDR2 is YFSETQ. Sequenced material: peripheral blood. The V gene is TRBV5-1, the J gene TRBJ2-5; TRBD2 might be the D (7 bases). The sequence was obtained from a woman aged 45-65 years in a cohort sampled during active COVID-19. CDR3 region: CASSFSGGGEETQYF. CDR3 DNA: TGCGCCAGCAGCTTTAGCGGAGGGGGGGAAGAGACCCAGTACTTC.